One and the same sample provided the 16 T cell receptor beta chains below, sequenced in a study of T cell responses to AZD1222 COVID-19 vaccine. Clones were sequenced by immunoSEQ multiplex PCR, and TCRdb holds only the in-frame ones, with some missing. Of 90,000 to 100,000 clones listed, approximately 90% are singletons. The starting material was peripheral blood, obtained on day 0 of AZD1222 vaccination. Source of these receptors: an adult in good health.

This chain uses TRBV5-1 with TRBJ1-1; TRBD1 is a possible D gene (6 bases). From germline, CDR1 is SGHRS and CDR2 YFSETQ. With 0 bases removed from V and 0 bases from J, the gap between germline ends came to 12 bases. The CDR3 runs 16 residues. CDR3 protein: CASSLDGTLLNTEAFF. The CDR3 region has the DNA TGCGCCAGCAGCTTGGACGGGACACTTTTGAACACTGAAGCTTTCTTT.

Written as DNA, the CDR3 is TGTGCCACCGAAAGGGGGGAGACCCAGTACTTC. Amino acids: CATERGETQYF. This chain connects TRBV6-5 to TRBJ2-5, with D tentatively TRBD1 (6 bases). CDR3 length: 11 residues. Germline V lookup: CDR1 MNHEY, CDR2 SVGAGI. Trimming removed 10 bases from V and 5 bases from J, with 11 bases in between.

The count of this clone is one. Other DNA sequences of this sample code for an identical CDR3. V gene TRBV5-4 combines with J gene TRBJ1-1; D not resolved. Trimming removed 1 base from V and 1 base from J, with 5 bases in between. The CDR3 runs to 13 residues. Germline CDR1 SGHNT, CDR2 YYREEE (reference sequence). The chain's CDR3 is CASSLQWNTEAFF. The CDR3 DNA follows: TGTGCCAGCAGCTTGCAATGGAACACTGAAGCTTTCTTT.

The rearrangement uses TRBV7-2 and TRBJ1-2; 7 bases agree with TRBD1. CDR3 length equals 13 residues. V lost 7 bases and J lost 6; bases outside the gene matches: 8. Germline loops: CDR1 SGHTA, CDR2 FQGNSA. In DNA form, the CDR3 reads TGTGCCAGCACCTCCACAGGGGAAGATGGCTACACCTTC. Its translation is CASTSTGEDGYTF.

The chain employs TRBV6-1 and TRBJ1-5, with 11 bases lining up with TRBD1. Looked up from germline, CDR1 is MNHNS and CDR2 is SASEGT. This CDR3 comprises 18 residues. V trimming: 2 bases; J trimming: 5 bases; junction bases outside the gene matches: 11. The CDR3 is CASSEYNVGTGGYQPQHF. The CDR3 DNA is TGTGCCAGCAGTGAATATAACGTCGGGACAGGGGGTTATCAGCCCCAGCATTTT.

The rearrangement links TRBV27 to TRBJ2-4; D gene uncertain. The V end lost 4 bases, the J end lost 6 bases, and 10 bases lay between the germline ends. The CDR3 extends over 13 amino acids. CDR1 is MNHEY, CDR2 SMNVEV, per germline (reference sequence). CDR3 in amino acids: CASSSLTGNIQYF. CDR3 DNA sequence: TGTGCCAGCAGTTCACTCACTGGAAACATTCAGTACTTC.

The chain links TRBV15 to TRBJ2-7, with 13 bases matching TRBD2. V lost 5 bases to trimming and J lost 4 bases; unmatched junction nucleotides: 2. The CDR3 is 14 amino acids. Germline V gene data show CDR1 as LNHNV and CDR2 as YYDKDF (reference sequence). DNA of the CDR3: TGTGCCACCAGCCGGACTAGCGGGAGATACGAGCAGTACTTC. Amino acids: CATSRTSGRYEQYF.

This chain joins TRBV11-1 and TRBJ1-1; 11 bases map to TRBD1. This CDR3 has 16 residues. Germline values: CDR1 SGHAT, CDR2 FQDESV (reference sequence). The junction had 6 bases not matched to a gene; V was cut back by 1 base and J by 5 bases. The DNA for the CDR3 is TGTGCCAGCAGCTTAGGGACAGGGGGCGTGGGGACTGAAGCTTTCTTT. Its translation is CASSLGTGGVGTEAFF. The complete variable domain, with remaining parts taken from reference TRBV11-1 and TRBJ1-1, reads EAEVAQSPRYKITEKSQAVAFWCDPISGHATLYWYRQILGQGPELLVQFQDESVVDDSQLPKDRFSAERLKGVDSTLKIQPAELGDSAMYLCASSLGTGGVGTEAFFGQGTRLTVV.

The chain recombines TRBV7-2 with TRBJ1-6; no clear D gene. There are 15 residues in the CDR3. Deletions cut 5 bases from V and 3 bases from J, with 11 bases between. Germline V gives CDR1 SGHTA, CDR2 FQGNSA. CDR3 region: CASSAYDIYNSPLHF. The CDR3 nucleotides read TGTGCCAGCAGCGCTTATGACATCTATAATTCACCCCTCCACTTT.

The chain has TRBV7-8 and TRBJ1-5; 9 bases align to TRBD1. J lost 6 bases, V lost 1 base, and 7 bases had no gene match. CDR3 length: 16 residues. From germline, CDR1 is SGHVS and CDR2 FQNEAQ. The CDR3 DNA is TGTGCCAGCAGCTTAGAGGTGACAGGGGGATTTCAGCCCCAGCATTTT. This translates into CASSLEVTGGFQPQHF.

The CDR3 bases are TGTGCCAGCCGGGACAGGAGATACACTGAAGCTTTCTTT. Its translation: CASRDRRYTEAFF. This sequence joins TRBV5-6 and TRBJ1-1; 8 bases map to TRBD1. The CDR3 runs 13 residues. The germline V gene encodes CDR1 SGHDT and CDR2 YYEEEE. The V gene end was trimmed by 7 bases and the J gene end by 3 bases; junction bases not matched to a gene: 5.

The genes are TRBV19 and TRBJ2-1, with TRBD1 identical over 8 bases. This CDR3 contains 15 residues. CDR1 LNHDA and CDR2 SQIVND come from the germline V gene (reference sequence). Losses at the gene ends were 3 bases for V and 7 bases for J; bases not matched to a gene: 8. The CDR3 is CASSIGAGGWNEQFF. The CDR3 DNA follows: TGTGCCAGTAGTATTGGGGCAGGGGGCTGGAATGAGCAGTTCTTC.

This chain links TRBV28 with TRBJ2-7; 7 bases are a match to TRBD2. This CDR3 spans 14 amino acids. The germline V gene encodes CDR1 MDHEN and CDR2 SYDVKM. Trimming cost V 4 bases and J 3 bases; bases outside gene matches: 6. The CDR3: CASSSGGAGYEQYF. DNA for the CDR3: TGTGCCAGCAGTTCGGGGGGAGCAGGCTACGAGCAGTACTTC.

This clone was seen more than once but under ten times. This chain connects TRBV19 to TRBJ1-1, with D tentatively TRBD1 (5 bases). Between the trimmed V and J ends, which lost 5 bases and 6 bases, there was a span of 13 bases. Per germline, CDR1 LNHDA and CDR2 SQIVND (reference sequence). The CDR3 contains 13 residues. This chain's CDR3 is CASSLRQSPEAFF. In DNA form, the CDR3 reads TGTGCCAGTAGTCTACGACAGTCCCCTGAAGCTTTCTTT.

The chain joins TRBV11-3 to TRBJ2-2; D is ambiguous. From germline, CDR1 is SGHNT and CDR2 YENEEA. This CDR3 has 15 amino acids. V was trimmed by 5 bases and J by 6 bases, leaving 16 bases between them. The CDR3 is CASSPYAATAGELFF. CDR3 bases: TGTGCCAGCAGCCCCTATGCGGCGACGGCCGGGGAGCTGTTTTTT.

In this sample, this clone turned up once. V gene TRBV5-4 combines with J gene TRBJ2-6; 8 bases map to TRBD1. Per germline, CDR1 SGHNT and CDR2 YYREEE (reference sequence). Trimming took 5 bases from V and 0 from J; bases not matched to a gene: 10. The CDR3 totals 18 residues. This CDR3 reads CASRPGTGRTSGANVLTF. CDR3 DNA sequence: TGTGCCAGCAGACCGGGGACAGGCCGTACCTCTGGGGCCAACGTCCTGACTTTC.